Below, 5 T cell receptor beta chains from the same sample are listed, as sequenced in a study of T cell responses to AZD1222 COVID-19 vaccine. Here immunoSEQ multiplex PCR was the method, and the copy in TCRdb shows in-frame clones only, minus some. Of about 120,000 clones in the sample, roughly 88% are singletons; the top ten hold approximately 9.6%. The sequences come from peripheral blood, collected on day 0 of AZD1222 vaccination. All receptors derive from an adult in good health.

CDR3 amino acids: CASSQGGSTDTQYF. Written as DNA, the CDR3 is TGTGCCAGCAGCCAAGGGGGCAGCACAGATACGCAGTATTTT. The V and J genes are TRBV3-1 (or the pseudogene TRBV3-2) and TRBJ2-3, with D possibly being TRBD1 (5 bases). Trimming removed 1 base from V and 0 bases from J, with 5 bases in between. In germline, CDR1 is LGHDT, CDR2 YNNKEL (reference sequence). This CDR3 comprises 14 residues.

This chain joins TRBV5-1 and TRBJ2-5; D is ambiguous. This CDR3 is built from 13 residues. V lost 4 bases, J lost 2 bases, and 9 bases lay in between. Germline lookup yields CDR1 SGHRS and CDR2 YFSETQ. CDR3 region: CASSGGSQETQYF. For the CDR3, the DNA is TGCGCCAGCAGCGGTGGCTCACAAGAGACCCAGTACTTC. The variable domain in full, completed from reference TRBV5-1 and TRBJ2-5, reads KAGVTQTPRYLIKTRGQQVTLSCSPISGHRSVSWYQQTPGQGLQFLFEYFSETQRNKGNFPGRFSGRQFSNSRSEMNVSTLELGDSALYLCASSGGSQETQYFGPGTRLLVL.

The chain links TRBV28 to TRBJ2-3; no reliable D call. Trimming took off 6 bases at V and 3 bases at J, with 16 bases between the two ends. The CDR3 is made up of 15 amino acids. CDR1 and CDR2 (germline): MDHEN, SYDVKM. The CDR3 sequence is CASSPGGSGTDTQYF. The CDR3 region has the DNA TGTGCCAGCAGCCCCGGTGGCAGTGGGACAGATACGCAGTATTTT.

V is TRBV7-3 and J is TRBJ2-3; D is uncertain. V was clipped by 4 bases and J by 2 bases, with 13 bases between them. The germline V gene encodes CDR1 SGHTA and CDR2 FQGTGA. The CDR3 totals 15 residues. CDR3 coding DNA: TGTGCCAGCAGCTACCGGACGGGTTACACAGATACGCAGTATTTT. It encodes CASSYRTGYTDTQYF. Using reference TRBV7-3 and TRBJ2-3 for the parts outside the CDR3, the full variable domain is GAGVSQTPSNKVTEKGKYVELRCDPISGHTALYWYRQSLGQGPEFLIYFQGTGAADDSGLPNDRFFAVRPEGSVSTLKIQRTERGDSAVYLCASSYRTGYTDTQYFGPGTRLTVL.

V gene TRBV7-3 combines with J gene TRBJ2-1; 8 bases line up with TRBD2. The V segment lost 5 bases and the J segment 0 bases; nucleotides outside the gene matches: 9. Germline-derived CDR1 and CDR2 are SGHTA and FQGTGA. The CDR3 covers 17 residues. CDR3: CASSRYSGTSSYNEQFF. CDR3 sequence (DNA): TGTGCCAGCAGCCGCTATAGCGGGACTAGCTCCTACAATGAGCAGTTCTTC.